Described below is a single TCR beta chain sequence and its context. What antigen it recognizes has not been identified. No quality values exist for individual bases; no much larger clone is one base distant. TCRbeta CDR3 regions were amplified from genomic DNA using the immunoSEQ Assay, a bias-controlled multiplex PCR. In the original analysis: The number of nucleated cells in each sample was estimated by amplification of reference gene primers within the assay. To quantify the absolute abundance of each unique TCRbeta CDR3 rearrangement, sequence reads were collapsed and filtered. For each sample, productive Simpson clonality was calculated by taking the square root of Simpson's diversity index across productive rearrangements. The table comes from immuneACCESS by way of TCRdb, which keeps in-frame sequences with V and J called. Part of the clones is missing from these tables; in studies checked, under half for an unresolved V gene and the rest for unknown reasons. That table is the source of V, J and clone size, and D and trimming were worked out from the DNA. This sample is represented by some 130,000 clones; roughly 90% of them were singletons. 3.5% to 5.5% of the sample goes to the ten largest clones.

The entry originates in a study of blood T cell repertoires in COVID-19 (dated by TCRdb to about 2020). Context from the whole study: Collaborator samples came from the United States, Italy and Spain and covered acute and convalescent phases of COVID-19. The material from the prospective study consisted of cDNA or gDNA derived from T cells, B-cell-depleted T cells, or PBMCs. Deeply sampled blood TCRbeta repertoires from subjects exposed to, actively infected with, or recovered from COVID-19 were included in the dataset. The repertoires were released in a freely available public database meant as a resource for research on the immune response to SARS-CoV-2. Samples were obtained from the ongoing ImmuneRACE study (first 160 participants) and from 1,200 or so subjects provided by 6 global collaborators. The sample metadata nearly always contained a de-identified subject ID, COVID-19 status, age in years and sex. Where available, HLA class I and class II types were taken from metadata supplied by the sample provider and were not determined by assay-based typing.

V lost 3 bases and J lost 1 base, and the count of bases not matched to a germline gene is 11. Inclusive of the bounding cysteine and phenylalanine, the CDR3 is 17 residues long. CDR3 DNA is the only sequence kept; it has 51 bases, read in frame from the first base. CDR1 and CDR2 are drawn from the germline V gene: SNHLY, FYNNEI. One collaborating source in Seattle enrolled patients while the patients were actively infected and followed the patients over time throughout the course of disease. The collaborating institutions used their own protocols to collect whole blood in K2EDTA tubes. Collaborator samples were shipped for TCRbeta analysis as frozen whole blood, isolated PBMCs, or DNA extracted from either sample type. Overall study results and their limits: The quantity of clinical and demographic metadata differed by source and by participant and was supplied without curation.

The receptor chain draws on TRBV2 and TRBJ2-5, with 7 bases aligning to TRBD2. The sample was peripheral blood. The receptor was derived from a man between 60 and 70 years old with COVID-19, enrolled during active disease. For the CDR3, the sequence is CASSDGRAGAIQETQYF. The bases are TGTGCCAGCAGTGATGGAAGGGCGGGAGCTATCCAAGAGACCCAGTACTTC.